The entry that follows covers one T cell receptor (beta chain) sequence. Assay: immunoSEQ multiplex PCR; the TCRdb copy retains only in-frame clones and omits some. The sample carries some 120,000 clones, 80% recorded once. This sample was taken from a study of blood T cell repertoires in COVID-19. Germline values: CDR1 SGHAT, CDR2 FQNNGV. The CDR3 spans 18 residues. V shed 6 bases and J 0 bases; nucleotides not matched to a gene: 13. This sequence was found in a man in his 70s with acute or convalescent COVID-19. J is TRBJ2-7 and V is TRBV11-2, with 11 bases matching TRBD2. Sequencing was carried out using peripheral blood. The DNA for the CDR3 is TGTGCCAGCAGTCCAATAGCGGGGGGGCTTTCCAGCTCCTACGAGCAGTACTTC. Translation gives CASSPIAGGLSSSYEQYF.